This T cell receptor (beta chain) came from a study of vaccination and CD4 T cells after COVID-19. Turning to the study itself: Two doses of either BNT162b2 or mRNA-1273 vaccine went to participants. Broader study findings: For convalescent patients, 304 of the 307 vaccine-specific clones analyzed were classified as spike mono-reactive.

Sequencing of DNA taken from cultured CD4+ T cells relied on the Oncomine TCR Beta short-read assay. TCRdb recomputed calls from the PCR reads with MiXCR, one row per CDR3 protein. The data show about 7,200 distinct CDR3 sequences, around 25% seen once. The length of the CDR3 is 14 residues. Germline V gene lookup returns CDR1 SNHLY and CDR2 FYNNEI. The ends were cut back, 8 bases at V and 4 bases at J, with 15 bases in the middle. Treatment in this sample: approximately 10-day PBMC culture with coronavirus spike peptide pools or control peptides (ViraFEST assay). Researchers collected the unexposed donor's CD4+ T cells before the COVID-19 pandemic (2011-2018). In regard to this clonotype: The antigen is unknown.

The sequenced sample consisted of CD4+ T cells from blood, cultured in vitro. This receptor was taken from a human donor in good health. The rearrangement uses TRBV2 and TRBJ1-5; D perhaps matches TRBD1 (6 bases). The CDR3 DNA reads as TGTGCCAGCCGTGGACAGTTTGTGAATCAGCCCCAGCATTTT. Translation gives CASRGQFVNQPQHF.